The 24 T cell receptor beta chains below all came from one sample that was sequenced in a study of human T cells and chemical hapten exposure. Documented time point: patch test 1, 2 weeks after DPC sensitization. Noted treatment: therapeutic diphenylcyclopropenone sensitization with weekly scalp DPC. Each CDR3 protein gets one entry after TCRdb re-called the RACE reads with MiXCR. The sample lists about 120,000 distinct CDR3 sequences, approximately 14% occurring once. Sequences were derived from whole blood, sampled in connection with sensitization to the hapten diphenylcyclopropenone (DPC). The receptors were sampled from a man in his late teens or twenties with alopecia areata. Some clones in this sample may be carry-over from other donors' samples.

By share, this clonotype counts as medium-sized. The chain is built from TRBV20-1 and TRBJ1-1; no definite D call. The CDR3 covers 12 residues. V lost 7 bases to trimming and J lost 0 bases, with 9 bases between them. The germline CDR1 and CDR2 sequences are DFQATT and SNEGSKA (reference sequence). CDR3 in amino acids: CSGAVMNTEAFF. Here the CDR3 DNA reads TGCAGTGGCGCGGTAATGAACACTGAAGCTTTCTTT.

This clonotype was counted a few times. The CDR3 spells CSARGRGRRNTQYF. The CDR3 DNA follows: TGCAGTGCTCGTGGGCGGGGCCGGAGAAATACGCAGTATTTT. This chain joins TRBV20-1 and TRBJ2-3; maybe TRBD2 (6 bases). Trimming shortened V by 5 bases and J by 7 bases, and 19 bases separated the two germline ends. This CDR3 has 14 residues. Germline V gene lookup returns CDR1 DFQATT and CDR2 SNEGSKA (reference sequence).

The rearrangement joins TRBV3-1 to TRBJ1-2, with D unclear. The length of the CDR3 is 15 residues. Trimming took 0 bases from V and 2 from J, leaving 10 bases between them. CDR1 and CDR2 (germline): LGHDT, YNNKEL (reference sequence). CDR3 bases: TGTGCCAGCAGCCAAGATCTAAAAACCAACTATGGCTACACCTTC. Its protein product is CASSQDLKTNYGYTF.

This clonotype was observed a few times. The chain has TRBV6-5 and TRBJ2-3; D may be TRBD2 (6 bases). CDR1 MNHEY and CDR2 SVGAGI come from the germline V gene. Trimming removed 8 bases at V and 0 bases at J, with 15 bases between. CDR3 length equals 15 residues. The CDR3 reads CASGLGGRSTDTQYF. CDR3 nucleotides: TGTGCCAGCGGACTCGGAGGGCGGAGCACAGATACGCAGTATTTT.

This clonotype has more than one count but fewer than ten. The V call is TRBV6-2 or TRBV6-3, the J call TRBJ1-1, with 8 bases identical to TRBD1. Trimming at V came to 6 bases and at J to 5 bases, leaving 2 bases not matched to a gene. This CDR3 region has 12 residues. Germline assignment: CDR1 MNHEY and CDR2 SVGEGT. In nucleotides, the CDR3 is TGTGCCAGCAGCTGGACAGGGACTGAAGCTTTCTTT. Encoded protein: CASSWTGTEAFF.

This clonotype was picked up many times. The CDR3 nucleotides are TGTGCCAGCAGTCCAGGGGGCTTAGGTTCCTACGAGCAGTACTTC. The encoded protein is CASSPGGLGSYEQYF. The chain uses TRBV12-3 or TRBV12-4 and TRBJ2-7; the match to TRBD1 covers 8 bases. V trimming: 5 bases; J trimming: 1 base; junction bases outside the gene matches: 7. There are 15 residues in the CDR3.

V and J are TRBV4-2 and TRBJ2-5, with D possibly matching TRBD1 (6 bases). This CDR3 spans 14 amino acids. Germline V gene sequence: CDR1 LGHNA, CDR2 YNFKEQ. V was clipped by 5 bases and J by 2 bases, with 12 bases between them. The CDR3 coding sequence is TGTGCCAGCAGCACAATGGACAGACAAGAGACCCAGTACTTC. This sequence encodes CASSTMDRQETQYF.

This clonotype has more than one count but fewer than ten. This chain uses TRBV7-2 with TRBJ2-7, with TRBD1 matching 10 bases. CDR3 size: 15 residues. J lost 0 bases, V lost 3 bases, and 2 bases had no gene match. From germline, CDR1 is SGHTA and CDR2 FQGNSA. The CDR3: CASSFRQGASYEQYF. The CDR3 DNA sequence: TGTGCCAGCAGCTTTAGACAGGGGGCCTCCTACGAGCAGTACTTC.

The sample holds one count of this clonotype. The chain carries TRBV7-2 and TRBJ1-5; a weak D match, TRBD1 (6 bases). Germline V gene sequence: CDR1 SGHTA, CDR2 FQGNSA. This CDR3 has 15 residues. V was shortened by 2 bases and J by 5 bases, with 13 bases between the two germline ends. Written as DNA, the CDR3 is TGTGCCAGCAGCTTACGGTCAGGGGTGTATCAGCCCCAGCATTTT. Its translation is CASSLRSGVYQPQHF.

In this sample, this clonotype turned up a few times. V gene TRBV21-1 combines with J gene TRBJ1-5; TRBD1, the table's D call, lacks a check against the DNA. TRBV21-1 is flagged as a pseudogene. The CDR3 has 17 amino acids. The CDR3 sequence: CASSKGTGDNSNQPQHF. The CDR3 bases are TGTGCCAGCAGCAAAGGTACAGGGGACAATAGCAATCAGCCCCAGCATTTT.

There are a few counts of this clonotype. This chain connects TRBV11-2 to TRBJ2-7; 8 bases are shared with TRBD1. Germline-derived CDR1 and CDR2 are SGHAT and FQNNGV. The ends lost 6 bases at V and 2 bases at J; junction bases unmatched: 6. The CDR3 is 14 residues long. CDR3 sequence: CASRSTGVAYEQYV. The CDR3 DNA is TGTGCCAGCAGATCGACAGGGGTGGCCTACGAGCAGTACGTC.

This clonotype was found many times. This chain uses TRBV7-3 with TRBJ1-2; D may be TRBD1 (6 bases). Trimming stripped 2 bases from V and 4 bases from J, with 8 bases between. Per the germline V gene, CDR1 is SGHTA and CDR2 is FQGTGA. CDR3 size: 13 residues. The DNA of the CDR3 is TGTGCCAGCAGCTTACAGGGGAGCTATGGCTACACCTTC. This gives the protein CASSLQGSYGYTF.

This rearrangement joins TRBV7-2 to TRBJ1-6; D may be TRBD1 (5 bases). The CDR3 has 14 amino acids. In germline, CDR1 is SGHTA, CDR2 FQGNSA. The ends were cut back, 5 bases at V and 13 bases at J, with 18 bases in the middle. CDR3 amino acids: CASSRQQVEAPLHF. The CDR3 DNA reads TGTGCCAGCAGCCGACAGCAAGTCGAGGCGCCCCTCCACTTT.

This clonotype turned up a few times. The chain recombines TRBV7-8 with TRBJ2-2; D remains unclear. The germline gives CDR1 SGHVS, CDR2 FQNEAQ. Deletions cut 5 bases from V and 7 bases from J, with 14 bases between. This CDR3 is built from 14 residues. CDR3 coding DNA: TGTGCCAGCAGCCAAGGCCCTCAGGACGGGGAGCTGTTTTTT. Translation: CASSQGPQDGELFF.

This chain uses TRBV7-3 with TRBJ1-1; 8 bases are a match to TRBD1. This CDR3 spans 14 amino acids. Germline V gives CDR1 SGHTA, CDR2 FQGTGA. Trimming cost V 6 bases and J 0 bases; bases outside gene matches: 3. The CDR3 protein is CASRSTGVNTEAFF. The DNA of the CDR3 is TGTGCCAGCAGGTCGACAGGGGTGAACACTGAAGCTTTCTTT.

The chain joins TRBV7-3 to TRBJ1-1, with D hard to call. The length of the CDR3 is 12 residues. Germline assignment: CDR1 SGHTA and CDR2 FQGTGA. The V end was cut by 4 bases, the J end by 6 bases, with 9 bases between. The CDR3 DNA reads as TGTGCCAGCAGCTCCCTCGGAGCTGAAGCTTTCTTT. This gives the protein CASSSLGAEAFF.

The sample holds a few counts of this clonotype. V usage is TRBV6-2 or TRBV6-3 and J usage is TRBJ2-2; 8 bases fit TRBD1. CDR3 length: 14 amino acids. Germline values: CDR1 MNHEY, CDR2 SVGEGT. The trim removed 4 bases at V and 5 bases at J, leaving 3 bases unmatched. CDR3 loop: CASSSGTGTGELFF. The CDR3 DNA reads as TGTGCCAGCAGTTCCGGGACAGGAACCGGGGAGCTGTTTTTT.

The V and J genes are TRBV5-6 and TRBJ2-7, with TRBD1 identical over 8 bases. V was pared by 4 bases and J by 8 bases, with 8 bases of the junction left unmatched. The CDR3 loop spans 13 amino acids. Germline assignment: CDR1 SGHDT and CDR2 YYEEEE. CDR3 in amino acids: CASSRPDREKQYV. The CDR3 DNA reads as TGTGCCAGCAGCCGACCGGACAGGGAAAAGCAGTACGTC.

This clonotype showed up just a few times. This chain uses TRBV6-2 or TRBV6-3 with TRBJ2-1; D tentatively reads TRBD1 or TRBD2 (7 bases each). The V gene's germline CDR1 is MNHEY and CDR2 SVGEGT. The CDR3 sequence is 15 residues long. V lost 0 bases to trimming and J lost 16 bases, with 22 bases between them. CDR3 sequence: CASSYSQGGTIRHFF. The CDR3, as DNA: TGTGCCAGCAGTTACTCGCAGGGGGGGACGATAAGGCACTTCTTC.

The chain couples TRBV7-6 to TRBJ2-3; TRBD1 aligns across 9 bases. The germline V gene encodes CDR1 SGHVS and CDR2 FNYEAQ. This CDR3 comprises 16 residues. J was trimmed by 2 bases and V by 4 bases; bases with no gene match: 7. CDR3 in amino acids: CASSSGQGLSTDTQYF. Here the CDR3 DNA reads TGTGCCAGCAGCTCTGGACAGGGGCTCTCCACAGATACGCAGTATTTT.

This clonotype was observed a handful of times. This chain links TRBV7-9 with TRBJ1-2, with D unresolved. V shed 5 bases and J shed 0 bases, with 10 bases lying between them. This CDR3 is 14 amino acids long. Germline-derived CDR1 and CDR2 are SEHNR and FQNEAQ (reference sequence). The CDR3 is CASSESATNYGYTF. For the CDR3, the DNA is TGTGCCAGCAGCGAGTCCGCCACTAACTATGGCTACACCTTC.

The chain is built from TRBV29-1 and TRBJ2-7, with TRBD1 as a possible D gene (7 bases). Trimming cost V 5 bases and J 5 bases, with 13 bases left between them. This CDR3 contains 12 residues. The germline V gene has CDR1 SQVTM and CDR2 ANQGSEA. As DNA, the CDR3 is TGCAGCGTTTCGCAGGGGGGTAACGAGCAGTACGTC. Translating gives CSVSQGGNEQYV.

As concerns this clonotype: Being one base from a much bigger clone, this may be a read error. This chain connects TRBV4-3 to TRBJ2-2; D uncertain. The CDR3 loop spans 13 amino acids. V was shortened by 0 bases and J by 6 bases, with 5 bases between the two germline ends. Germline CDR1 LGHNA, CDR2 YSLEER. CDR3 DNA: TGCGCCAGCAGCCAAGATCGGGCCGGGGAGCTGTTTTTT. Its translation: CASSQDRAGELFF.

A few counts support this clonotype. The rearrangement links TRBV9 to TRBJ2-7; TRBD1 agrees at 8 bases. After removal of 3 bases from V and 1 base from J, the junction contained 6 bases not matched to a gene. Germline assignment: CDR1 SGDLS and CDR2 YYNGEE. This CDR3 is 15 amino acids long. The CDR3 region has the DNA TGTGCCAGCAGCGCATCAGGGGGCGCTTCCTACGAGCAGTACTTC. Translating it yields CASSASGGASYEQYF.